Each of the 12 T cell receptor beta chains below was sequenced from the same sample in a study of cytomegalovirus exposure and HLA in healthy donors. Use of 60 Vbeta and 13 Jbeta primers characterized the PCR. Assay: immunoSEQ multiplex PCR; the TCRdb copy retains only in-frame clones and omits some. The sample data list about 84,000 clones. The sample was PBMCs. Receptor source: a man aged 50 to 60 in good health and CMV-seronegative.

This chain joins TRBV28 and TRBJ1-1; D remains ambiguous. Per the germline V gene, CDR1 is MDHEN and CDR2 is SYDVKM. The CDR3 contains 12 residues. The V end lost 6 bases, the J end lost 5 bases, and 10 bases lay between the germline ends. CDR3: CASSSPMTEAFF. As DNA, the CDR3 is TGTGCCAGCAGCTCACCTATGACTGAAGCTTTCTTT.

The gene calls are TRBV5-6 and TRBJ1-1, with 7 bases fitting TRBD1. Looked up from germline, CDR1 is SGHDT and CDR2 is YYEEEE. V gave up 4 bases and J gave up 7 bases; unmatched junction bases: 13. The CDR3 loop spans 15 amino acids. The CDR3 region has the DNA TGTGCCAGCAGCCTCCTTGGACAGGAAGCCCTTGAAGCTTTCTTT. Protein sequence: CASSLLGQEALEAFF. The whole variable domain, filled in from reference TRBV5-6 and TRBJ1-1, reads DAGVTQSPTHLIKTRGQQVTLRCSPKSGHDTVSWYQQALGQGPQFIFQYYEEEERQRGNFPDRFSGHQFPNYSSELNVNALLLGDSALYLCASSLLGQEALEAFFGQGTRLTVV.

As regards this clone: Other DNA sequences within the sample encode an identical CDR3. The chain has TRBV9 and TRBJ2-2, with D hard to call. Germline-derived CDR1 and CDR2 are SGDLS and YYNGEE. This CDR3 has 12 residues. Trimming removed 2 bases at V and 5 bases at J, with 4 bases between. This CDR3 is CASSVYTGELFF. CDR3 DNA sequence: TGTGCCAGCAGCGTCTATACCGGGGAGCTGTTTTTT.

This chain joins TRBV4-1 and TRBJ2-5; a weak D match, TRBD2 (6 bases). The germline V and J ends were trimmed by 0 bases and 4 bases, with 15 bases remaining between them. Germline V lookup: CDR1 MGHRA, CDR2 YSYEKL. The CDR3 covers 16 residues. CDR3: CASSQEVRVGGETQYF. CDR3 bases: TGCGCCAGCAGCCAAGAGGTCAGGGTGGGGGGAGAGACCCAGTACTTC.

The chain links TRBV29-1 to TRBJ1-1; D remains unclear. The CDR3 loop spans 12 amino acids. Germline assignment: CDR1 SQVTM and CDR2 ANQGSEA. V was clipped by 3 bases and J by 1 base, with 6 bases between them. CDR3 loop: CSVDAGNTEAFF. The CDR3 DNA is TGCAGCGTTGATGCAGGGAACACTGAAGCTTTCTTT. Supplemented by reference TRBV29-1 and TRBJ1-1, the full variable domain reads SAVISQKPSRDICQRGTSLTIQCQVDSQVTMMFWYRQQPGQSLTLIATANQGSEATYESGFVIDKFPISRPNLTFSTLTVSNMSPEDSSIYLCSVDAGNTEAFFGQGTRLTVV.

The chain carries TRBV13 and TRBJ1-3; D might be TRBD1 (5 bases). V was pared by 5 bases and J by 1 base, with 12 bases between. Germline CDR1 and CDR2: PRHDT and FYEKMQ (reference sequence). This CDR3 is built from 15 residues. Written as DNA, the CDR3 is TGTGCCAGCAGCCCGGGACTGCCATCTGGAAACACCATATATTTT. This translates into CASSPGLPSGNTIYF.

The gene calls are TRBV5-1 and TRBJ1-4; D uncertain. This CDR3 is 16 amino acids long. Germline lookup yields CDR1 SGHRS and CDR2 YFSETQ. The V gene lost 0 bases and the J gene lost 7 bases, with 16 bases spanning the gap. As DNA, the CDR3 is TGCGCCAGCAGCTTGGGGAGTCAGCTTGGGAGTGAAAAACTGTTTTTT. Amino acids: CASSLGSQLGSEKLFF.

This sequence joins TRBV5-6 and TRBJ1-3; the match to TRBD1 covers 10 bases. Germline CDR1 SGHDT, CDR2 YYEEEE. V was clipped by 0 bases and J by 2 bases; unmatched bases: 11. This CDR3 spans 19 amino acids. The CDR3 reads CASSLEGTGQGYPGNTIYF. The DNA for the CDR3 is TGTGCCAGCAGCTTGGAAGGGACGGGACAGGGGTACCCTGGAAACACCATATATTTT.

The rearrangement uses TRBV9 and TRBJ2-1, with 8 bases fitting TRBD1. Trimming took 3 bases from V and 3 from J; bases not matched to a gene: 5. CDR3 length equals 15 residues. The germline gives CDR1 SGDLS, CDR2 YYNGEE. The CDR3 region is CASSGTGNYYNEQFF. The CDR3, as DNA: TGTGCCAGCAGCGGGACAGGGAATTACTACAATGAGCAGTTCTTC. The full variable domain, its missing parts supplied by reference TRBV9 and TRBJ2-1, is DSGVTQTPKHLITATGQRVTLRCSPRSGDLSVYWYQQSLDQGLQFLIQYYNGEERAKGNILERFSAQQFPDLHSELNLSSLELGDSALYFCASSGTGNYYNEQFFGPGTRLTVL.

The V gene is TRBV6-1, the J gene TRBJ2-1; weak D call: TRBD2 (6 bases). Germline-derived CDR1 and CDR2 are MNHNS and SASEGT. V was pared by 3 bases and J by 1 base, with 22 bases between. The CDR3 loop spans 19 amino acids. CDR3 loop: CASSEGTGGLLGSYNEQFF. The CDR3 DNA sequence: TGTGCCAGCAGTGAGGGGACTGGTGGACTGCTGGGTTCCTACAATGAGCAGTTCTTC.

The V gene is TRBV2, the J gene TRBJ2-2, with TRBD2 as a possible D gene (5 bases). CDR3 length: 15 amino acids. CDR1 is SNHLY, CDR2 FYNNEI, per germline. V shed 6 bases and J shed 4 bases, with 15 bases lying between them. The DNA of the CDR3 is TGTGCCAGCAGCCCATACACTAGTTTCACCGGGGAGCTGTTTTTT. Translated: CASSPYTSFTGELFF.

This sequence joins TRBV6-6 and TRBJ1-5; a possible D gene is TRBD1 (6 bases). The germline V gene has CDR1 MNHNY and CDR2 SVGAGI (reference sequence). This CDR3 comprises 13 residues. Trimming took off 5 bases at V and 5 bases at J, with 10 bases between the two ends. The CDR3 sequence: CASSQGWDQPQHF. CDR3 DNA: TGTGCCAGCAGTCAGGGGTGGGATCAGCCCCAGCATTTT.